This note documents a single T cell receptor (beta chain) sequence. Its antigen is unknown. TCRdb used MiXCR to reprocess the 5' RACE reads, holding one entry per CDR3 protein. Of 550,000 to 700,000 distinct CDR3 sequences listed, about 20% are singletons. This entry comes from a study of T-cell memory formation after mild COVID-19. This CDR3 comprises 19 residues. With 4 bases clipped from V and 4 bases from J, the junction kept 14 bases outside the gene matches. Germline CDR1 is SGHKS and CDR2 is YYEKEE (reference sequence). Study-level results: Clones shrinking from day 15 to 85 showed even CD4/CD8 mixes; later expanders tilted CD4+. Within pre-infection memory, some responding clones were found, suggesting cross-reactive memory joined.

This rearrangement joins TRBV5-5 to TRBJ2-1; 13 bases are shared with TRBD2. The source of this sequence is an adult woman who had mild COVID-19 (a few samples of this study predate the infection). Cell type and time point are not known. Sequenced input: PBMCs or a T cell subset sorted from them (not recorded which). The CDR3 spells CASSARLAGGPGPYNEQFF. The CDR3, as DNA: TGTGCCAGCAGCGCCCGACTAGCGGGGGGCCCCGGGCCATACAATGAGCAGTTCTTC.